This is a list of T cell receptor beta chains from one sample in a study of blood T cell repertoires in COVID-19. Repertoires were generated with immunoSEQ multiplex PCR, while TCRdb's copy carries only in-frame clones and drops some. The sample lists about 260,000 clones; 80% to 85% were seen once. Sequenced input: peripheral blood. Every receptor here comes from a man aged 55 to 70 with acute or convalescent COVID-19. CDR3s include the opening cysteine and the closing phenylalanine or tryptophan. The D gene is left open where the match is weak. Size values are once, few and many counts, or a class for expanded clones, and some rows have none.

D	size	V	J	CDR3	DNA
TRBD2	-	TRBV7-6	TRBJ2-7	CASSQRVMAGGSSYEQYF	TGTGCCAGCAGCCAAAGGGTTATGGCGGGAGGGTCCTCCTACGAGCAGTACTTC
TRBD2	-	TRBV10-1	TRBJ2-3	CASSVGLAGISTDTQYF	TGCGCCAGCAGTGTGGGACTAGCGGGGATTAGCACAGATACGCAGTATTTT
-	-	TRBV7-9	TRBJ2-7	CASSLWRGSYEQYF	TGTGCCAGCAGCTTGTGGCGGGGATCCTACGAGCAGTACTTC
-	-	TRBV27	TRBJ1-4	CASSSEGATNEKLFF	TGTGCCAGCAGTTCCGAGGGGGCAACTAATGAAAAACTGTTTTTT
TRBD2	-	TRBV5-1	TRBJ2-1	CASSSPDGTSGSHEQFF	TGCGCCAGCAGCTCACCCGACGGGACTAGCGGGAGTCATGAGCAGTTCTTC
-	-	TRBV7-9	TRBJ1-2	CASATGLGYGYTF	TGTGCCAGCGCGACAGGTCTGGGCTATGGCTACACCTTC
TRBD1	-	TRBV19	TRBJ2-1	CASSKGQGSSEQFF	TGTGCCAGTAGTAAGGGACAGGGGTCTAGTGAGCAGTTCTTC
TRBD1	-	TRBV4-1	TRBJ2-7	CASSQGPGQGSEEQYF	TGCGCCAGCAGCCAAGGACCGGGACAGGGATCGGAGGAGCAGTACTTC
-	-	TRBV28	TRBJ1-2	CASSLRRYGYTF	TGTGCCAGCAGTTTAAGGAGGTATGGCTACACCTTC
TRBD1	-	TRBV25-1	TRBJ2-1	CASLGQGSRSFF	TGTGCCAGCCTGGGACAGGGGTCTCGGAGTTTCTTC
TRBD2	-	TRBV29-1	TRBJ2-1	CSVVDGRAEWLRDNEQFF	TGCAGCGTTGTCGACGGGAGGGCCGAGTGGTTGCGGGACAATGAGCAGTTCTTC
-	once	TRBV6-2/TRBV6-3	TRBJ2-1	CASSIPTGTPHEQFF	TGTGCCAGCAGTATCCCCACGGGTACTCCTCATGAGCAGTTCTTC
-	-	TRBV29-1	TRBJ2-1	CSVEQGSNNEQFF	TGCAGCGTTGAACAGGGGTCAAACAATGAGCAGTTCTTC
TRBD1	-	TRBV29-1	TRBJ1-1	CSVGQGVMNTEAFF	TGCAGCGTTGGACAGGGAGTCATGAACACTGAAGCTTTCTTT
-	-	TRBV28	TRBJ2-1	CASKAPAFPSEQFF	TGTGCCAGCAAAGCCCCTGCCTTTCCTTCTGAGCAGTTCTTC
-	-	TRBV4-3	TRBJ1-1	CASSHLRGGRDTEAFF	TGCGCCAGCAGCCACCTAAGGGGGGGGCGGGACACTGAAGCTTTCTTT
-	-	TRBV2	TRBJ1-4	CACGGGEKLFF	TGTGCCTGCGGGGGGGGTGAAAAACTGTTTTTT
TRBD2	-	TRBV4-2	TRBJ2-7	CASSHPGLASYEQYF	TGTGCCAGCAGCCACCCGGGACTAGCCTCCTACGAGCAGTACTTC
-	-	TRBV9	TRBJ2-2	CASSPPGVPRSGELFF	TGTGCCAGCAGCCCTCCAGGGGTTCCTAGATCCGGGGAGCTGTTTTTT
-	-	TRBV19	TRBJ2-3	CASSIGVNPGLLTDTQYF	TGTGCCAGTAGTATCGGAGTCAATCCGGGACTGCTCACCGATACGCAGTATTTT
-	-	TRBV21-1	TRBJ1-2	CASSKALLDRVDGYTF	TGTGCCAGCAGCAAAGCGCTTTTGGACAGGGTGGATGGCTACACCTTC
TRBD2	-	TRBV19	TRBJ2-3	CASSLGLFTDTQYF	TGTGCCAGTAGCCTGGGACTATTCACAGATACGCAGTATTTT
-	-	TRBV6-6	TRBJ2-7	CASSPSDYEQYF	TGTGCCAGCAGTCCTAGCGACTACGAGCAGTACTTC
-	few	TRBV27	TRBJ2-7	CASSLQGQTSSYEQYF	TGTGCCAGCAGTTTACAGGGCCAGACTAGCTCCTACGAGCAGTACTTC
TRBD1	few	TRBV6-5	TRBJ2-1	CASSYPSTGGSEQFF	TGTGCCAGCAGTTACCCCTCCACAGGGGGCAGTGAGCAGTTCTTC
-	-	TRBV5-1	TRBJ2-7	CASSLAGSATYEQYF	TGCGCCAGCAGCTTGGCCGGTAGCGCGACCTACGAGCAGTACTTC
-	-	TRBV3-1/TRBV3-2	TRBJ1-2	CASSQGKGGGYTF	TGTGCCAGCAGCCAGGGAAAAGGGGGTGGCTACACCTTC
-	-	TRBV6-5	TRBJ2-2	CASSYSIRGSTGELFF	TGTGCCAGCAGTTACTCGATTCGGGGTAGCACCGGGGAGCTGTTTTTT
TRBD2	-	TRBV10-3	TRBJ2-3	CAISLTSGADTQYF	TGTGCCATCAGCTTGACTAGCGGGGCGGATACGCAGTATTTT
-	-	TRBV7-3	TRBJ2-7	CASSLSGGTHEQYF	TGTGCCAGCAGCTTATCCGGGGGGACACACGAGCAGTACTTC
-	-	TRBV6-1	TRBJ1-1	CASSETPSTEAFF	TGTGCCAGCAGTGAAACTCCTAGCACTGAAGCTTTCTTT
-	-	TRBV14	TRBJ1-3	CASSQRGGPDTIYF	TGTGCCAGCAGCCAAAGAGGAGGGCCGGATACCATATATTTT
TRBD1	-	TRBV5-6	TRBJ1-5	CASSLGGARPQHF	TGTGCCAGCAGCTTAGGGGGCGCGAGGCCCCAGCATTTT
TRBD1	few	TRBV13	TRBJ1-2	CASSFPGQELYGYTF	TGTGCCAGCAGCTTCCCGGGACAGGAGCTCTATGGCTACACCTTC
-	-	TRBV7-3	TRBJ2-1	CASSLNGGTATGEQFF	TGTGCCAGCAGCTTAAACGGCGGGACTGCCACCGGGGAGCAGTTCTTC
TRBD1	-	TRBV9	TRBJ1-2	CASTPGQGNYGYTF	TGTGCCAGCACCCCTGGACAGGGAAACTATGGCTACACCTTC
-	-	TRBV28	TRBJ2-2	CASSPLRLGTGELFF	TGTGCCAGCAGTCCCCTCAGACTGGGCACCGGGGAGCTGTTTTTT
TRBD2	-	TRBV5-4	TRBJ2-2	CASSRLAGANTGELFF	TGTGCCAGCAGCAGACTAGCGGGAGCGAACACCGGGGAGCTGTTTTTT
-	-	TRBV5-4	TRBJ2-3	CASSLWGLTDTQYF	TGTGCCAGCAGCTTGTGGGGCCTCACAGATACGCAGTATTTT
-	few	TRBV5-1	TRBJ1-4	CASRLGTARDEKLFF	TGCGCCAGCAGATTGGGAACAGCGAGGGATGAAAAACTGTTTTTT
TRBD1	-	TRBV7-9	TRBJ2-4	CASSLERAGQAYF	TGTGCCAGCAGCTTAGAAAGGGCGGGACAGGCCTACTTC
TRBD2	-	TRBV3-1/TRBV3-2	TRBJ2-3	CASSQRSGRGTDTQYF	TGTGCCAGCAGCCAACGTAGCGGGAGGGGCACAGATACGCAGTATTTT
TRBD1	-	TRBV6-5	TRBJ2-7	CASSYRTGADEQYF	TGTGCCAGCAGTTATCGGACAGGGGCGGACGAGCAGTACTTC
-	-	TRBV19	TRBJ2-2	CASKEGYITGELFF	TGTGCCAGTAAGGAGGGATATATCACCGGGGAGCTGTTTTTT
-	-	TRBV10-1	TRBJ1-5	CASSEGDTNQPQHF	TGCGCCAGCAGTGAAGGGGACACCAATCAGCCCCAGCATTTT
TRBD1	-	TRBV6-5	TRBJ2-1	CASSWTGGGDNEQFF	TGTGCCAGCAGTTGGACAGGCGGCGGTGACAATGAGCAGTTCTTC
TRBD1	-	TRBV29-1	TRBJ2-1	CSVGQAAYNEQFF	TGCAGCGTAGGACAGGCCGCCTACAATGAGCAGTTCTTC
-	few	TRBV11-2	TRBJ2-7	CASSQQLDYSYEQYF	TGTGCCAGCAGCCAACAACTCGACTACAGCTACGAGCAGTACTTC
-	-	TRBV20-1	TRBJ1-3	CSASAVDSPTYSGNTIYF	TGCAGTGCTAGTGCCGTGGACAGCCCGACATACTCTGGAAACACCATATATTTT
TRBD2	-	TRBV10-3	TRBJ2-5	CAISELFRLAGGQETQYF	TGTGCCATCAGTGAACTCTTCAGACTAGCGGGAGGCCAAGAGACCCAGTACTTC
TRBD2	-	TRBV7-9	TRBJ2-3	CASSMRGDTDTQYF	TGTGCCAGCAGCATGCGGGGGGACACAGATACGCAGTATTTT
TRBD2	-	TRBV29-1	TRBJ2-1	CSDLPGGNEQFF	TGCAGCGACCTCCCCGGGGGGAATGAGCAGTTCTTC
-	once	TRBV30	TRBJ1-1	CAWSGTLAGTEAFF	TGTGCCTGGAGTGGGACACTAGCGGGAACTGAAGCTTTCTTT
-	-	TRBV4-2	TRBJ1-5	CASSQEVLTYSNQPQHF	TGTGCCAGCAGCCAAGAGGTTCTAACTTATAGCAATCAGCCCCAGCATTTT